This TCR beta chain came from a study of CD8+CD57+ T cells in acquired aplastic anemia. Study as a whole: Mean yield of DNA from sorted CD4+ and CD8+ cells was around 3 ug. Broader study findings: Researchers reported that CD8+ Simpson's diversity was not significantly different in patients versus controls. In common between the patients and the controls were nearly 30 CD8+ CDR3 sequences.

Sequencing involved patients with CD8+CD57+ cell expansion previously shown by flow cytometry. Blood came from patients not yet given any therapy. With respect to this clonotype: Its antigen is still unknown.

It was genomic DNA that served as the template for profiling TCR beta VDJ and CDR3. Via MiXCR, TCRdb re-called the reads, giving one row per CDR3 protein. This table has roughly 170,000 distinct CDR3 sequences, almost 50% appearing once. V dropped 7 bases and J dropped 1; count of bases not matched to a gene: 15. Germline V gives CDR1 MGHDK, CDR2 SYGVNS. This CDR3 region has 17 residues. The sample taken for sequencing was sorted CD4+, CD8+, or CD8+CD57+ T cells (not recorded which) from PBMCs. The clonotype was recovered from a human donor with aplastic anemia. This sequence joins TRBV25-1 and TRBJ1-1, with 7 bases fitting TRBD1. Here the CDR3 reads CASTPHDYRGRNTEAFF. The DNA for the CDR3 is TGTGCCAGCACGCCCCATGACTACAGGGGTCGGAACACTGAAGCTTTCTTT.